The T cell receptor beta chain described here comes from a study of technical replicates of blood from a few donors. The repertoire was sequenced with immunoSEQ multiplex PCR; TCRdb's copy has only in-frame clones and lacks some. The sample shows some 15,000 clones, 80% to 90% of them seen only once. The sample holds one count of this clone. This CDR3 is 16 amino acids long. The V gene end was trimmed by 4 bases and the J gene end by 5 bases; junction bases not matched to a gene: 5. Per the germline V gene, CDR1 is SGHRS and CDR2 is YFSETQ. Sequencing used PBMCs. The receptor comes from a human donor in good health. The chain recombines TRBV5-1 with TRBJ2-2; TRBD2 matches at 13 bases. In nucleotides, the CDR3 is TGCGCCAGCAGCGTACCGGGACTAGCGGGAACCGGGGAGCTGTTTTTT. This codes for CASSVPGLAGTGELFF.